The entry below gives a single TCR beta chain sequence along with its context. The same CDR3 arises from other DNA sequences in this sample as well. Germline V gene lookup returns CDR1 SGDLS and CDR2 YYNGEE. Germline trimming cut 2 bases from V and 4 bases from J; bases unmatched to any gene: 0. The CDR3 consists of 15 residues. This sample was included in a study of blood T cell repertoires in COVID-19. On the study more broadly: Samples taken during acute and convalescent COVID-19 were collected in the United States, Italy and Spain.

Original handling: For nucleated cells, counts were estimated from reference gene primer amplification. Sequencing was performed with immunoSEQ multiplex PCR; in TCRdb, only in-frame clones are kept and a portion is missing. From that table come the V and J calls and clone size; the DNA was used to work out D and trimming. Of around 99,000 clones in the sample, around 80% were seen once. The receptor was isolated from a human donor in a cohort sampled during active or convalescent COVID-19. Sample: peripheral blood. The chain couples TRBV9 to TRBJ2-1, with TRBD2 matching 13 bases. The CDR3 DNA follows: TGTGCCAGCAGCGTGGGACTAGCGGGGTACAATGAGCAGTTCTTC. Its translation is CASSVGLAGYNEQFF.